This T cell receptor (beta chain) was sequenced for a study of T-cell memory formation after mild COVID-19 (dated by TCRdb to the early 2020s). Context from the whole study: Most TCR sequence clusters were specific to one of the two donors. T-cell clones expanding and contracting after mild COVID-19 in two donors were tracked by longitudinal TCRalpha and TCRbeta repertoire sequencing. The cohort comprised two young, previously healthy adult volunteers, one female and one male.

This clonotype was recorded a few times. This receptor's antigen is unknown. No base quality values were provided; no much bigger clone lies one nucleotide off. The paper as a whole reports these results and caveats: Some responding clones were detected in pre-infection memory, which suggested that pre-existing cross-reactive memory T cells had joined the SARS-CoV-2 response. Balanced CD4/CD8 phenotypes were observed for clones contracting from day 15 to 85, whereas a bias towards CD4+ was observed for a second wave of clones expanding from day 15 to 37. SARS-CoV-2 specificity of the second-wave clones peaking on day 37 was not confirmed. The study included only a couple of mild cases, and larger cohorts that include severe cases with pre-infection samples were judged to be necessary. Contracting CD4+ clones were located mainly in the CM and EM memory subsets, whereas CD8+ clones were found to be enriched in EMRA.

V ends up 4 bases short and J 7 bases short, with an unmatched junction base count of 12. The CDR3 measures 16 amino acids from cysteine to phenylalanine. Solely the CDR3 DNA is kept, with 48 bases framed from the first base. In the germline V gene (reference sequence), CDR1 corresponds to SEHNR and CDR2 to FQNEAQ. PBMCs were isolated by Ficoll-Paque density gradient centrifugation. Sequenced using an Illumina NovaSeq 6000. cDNA libraries for TCRalpha and TCRbeta were prepared by 5'RACE using constant-segment primers, with sample barcodes and unique molecular identifiers added. Trizol reagent was used to extract RNA from every sample. Amplification of the libraries took two PCR steps, and the second step added a second sample barcode plus Illumina TruSeq adapters. Sequencing of libraries was performed on an Illumina NovaSeq with 2 x 150 bp paired-end reads. Concerning the study's data processing: The reads were demultiplexed and collapsed into UMI-guided consensus sequences using migec v1.2.7. With mixcr v2.1.11, UMI consensuses were aligned to TRA and TRB V and J templates and assembled into clonotypes. Clonotypes were classified as expanded or contracted when called significant by both edgeR and NoisET, with noise models trained on biological replicates. For edgeR calls, the thresholds were a false discovery rate-adjusted p below 0.01 and a log2 fold-change of 1. As an exploratory analysis of dynamics, PCA with hierarchical clustering was applied to max-normalized trajectories of the 1000 most abundant clonotypes. Separately sequenced CD4+ and CD8+ repertoires were used to assign the CD4 or CD8 phenotype of responding clones. The raw public data were reprocessed by TCRdb itself: fastp quality trimming at Q25, MiXCR clonotype calling, in-frame beta chains only. Here each entry gathers all rows of one CDR3 protein and keeps the most common genes and DNA. TCRdb, not the authors, supplied the V and J calls. This sample has under 300,000 distinct CDR3 sequences in its table, and about 16% of those were observed once. Approximately 3.5% of the sample comes from the top ten.

The sequence is built from TRBV7-9 and TRBJ2-1, and 8 junctional nucleotides match TRBD2. The sequence came from a man between 18 and 35 years old who had mild COVID-19 (a few samples of this study predate the infection). The sample titles of this study are shuffled in the database, so cell type and time point are left out; the donor was told from shared clones. Sample: PBMCs or a T cell subset sorted from them (not recorded which). The CDR3 reads CASSSQVVAGSNEQFF. The DNA is TGTGCCAGCAGCTCACAGGTAGTAGCGGGGTCTAATGAGCAGTTCTTC.